The clone carrying this T cell receptor (beta chain) has a handful of counts. What it recognizes is unknown. Isolated PBMCs totaled at least 6 million in each sample. The data stem from a study of blood T cells in healthy people across ages. Overall study: About one barcoded TCR beta cDNA was captured per two T cells. Overall study findings and caveats: More naive CD4+ cells and higher diversity marked long-lived donors relative to aged donors.

The second PCR ran about 6 to 11 cycles with a sample-barcoded 5' primer and J-beta primers. Each cDNA molecule was tagged by a template-switch adaptor with 12 random nucleotides. Each CDR3 protein gets one entry after TCRdb re-called the 5' RACE reads with MiXCR. Of about a million distinct CDR3 sequences in the sample, 35% to 40% were seen once. The V segment lost 3 bases and the J segment 6 bases; nucleotides outside the gene matches: 1. The V gene's germline CDR1 is SGHTA and CDR2 FQGNSA. This CDR3 spans 13 amino acids. Material: blood. This receptor was taken from a man aged 18 to 29 in good health. This chain connects TRBV7-2 to TRBJ2-3; 9 bases are a match to TRBD1. This CDR3 reads CASSFDRGDTQYF. DNA for the CDR3: TGTGCCAGCAGCTTCGACAGGGGGGATACGCAGTATTTT.